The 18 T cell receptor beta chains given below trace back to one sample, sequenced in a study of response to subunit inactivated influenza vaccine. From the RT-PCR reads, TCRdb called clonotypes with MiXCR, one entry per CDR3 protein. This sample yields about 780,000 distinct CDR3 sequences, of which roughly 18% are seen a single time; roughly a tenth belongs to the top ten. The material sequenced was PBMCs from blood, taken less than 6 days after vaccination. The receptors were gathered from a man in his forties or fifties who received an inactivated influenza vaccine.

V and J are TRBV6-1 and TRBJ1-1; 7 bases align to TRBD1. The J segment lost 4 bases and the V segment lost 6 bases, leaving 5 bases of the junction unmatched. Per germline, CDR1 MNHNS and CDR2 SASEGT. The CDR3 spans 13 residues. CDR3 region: CASRADRATEAFF. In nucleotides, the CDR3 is TGTGCCAGCAGAGCAGACAGGGCCACTGAAGCTTTCTTT.

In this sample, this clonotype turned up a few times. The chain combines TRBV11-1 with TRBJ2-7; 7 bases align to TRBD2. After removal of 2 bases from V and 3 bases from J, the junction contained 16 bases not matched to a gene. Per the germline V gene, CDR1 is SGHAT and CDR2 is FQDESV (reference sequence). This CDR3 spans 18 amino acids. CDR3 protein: CASSLHVFLGRDYYEQYF. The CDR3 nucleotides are TGTGCCAGCAGCTTACATGTTTTTCTGGGCAGGGACTACTACGAGCAGTACTTC.

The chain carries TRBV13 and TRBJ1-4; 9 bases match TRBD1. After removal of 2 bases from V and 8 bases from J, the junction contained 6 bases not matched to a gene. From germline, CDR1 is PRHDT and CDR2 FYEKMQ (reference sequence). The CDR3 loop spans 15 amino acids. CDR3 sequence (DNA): TGTGCCAGCAGCTTAAAGGGGGACAGGGCCGAAAAACTGTTTTTT. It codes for CASSLKGDRAEKLFF.

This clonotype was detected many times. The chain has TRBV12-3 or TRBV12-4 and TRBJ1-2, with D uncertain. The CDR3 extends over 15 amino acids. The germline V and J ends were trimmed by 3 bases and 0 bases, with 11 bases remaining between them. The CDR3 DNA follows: TGTGCCAGCAGTTTTCCTTCGGATGCTAACTATGGCTACACCTTC. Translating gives CASSFPSDANYGYTF.

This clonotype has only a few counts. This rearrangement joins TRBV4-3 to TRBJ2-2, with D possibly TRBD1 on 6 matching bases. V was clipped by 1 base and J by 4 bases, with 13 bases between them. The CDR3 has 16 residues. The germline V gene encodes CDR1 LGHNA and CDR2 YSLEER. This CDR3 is CASSQARDITTGELFF. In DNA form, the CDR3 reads TGCGCCAGCAGCCAAGCCCGGGACATTACCACCGGGGAGCTGTTTTTT.

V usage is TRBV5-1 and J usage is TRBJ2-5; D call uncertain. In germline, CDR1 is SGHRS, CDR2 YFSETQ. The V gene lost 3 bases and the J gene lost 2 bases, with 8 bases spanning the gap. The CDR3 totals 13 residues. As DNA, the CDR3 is TGCGCCAGCAGCTCGGACCTACAAGAGACCCAGTACTTC. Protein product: CASSSDLQETQYF. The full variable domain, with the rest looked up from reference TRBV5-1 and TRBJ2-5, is KAGVTQTPRYLIKTRGQQVTLSCSPISGHRSVSWYQQTPGQGLQFLFEYFSETQRNKGNFPGRFSGRQFSNSRSEMNVSTLELGDSALYLCASSSDLQETQYFGPGTRLLVL.

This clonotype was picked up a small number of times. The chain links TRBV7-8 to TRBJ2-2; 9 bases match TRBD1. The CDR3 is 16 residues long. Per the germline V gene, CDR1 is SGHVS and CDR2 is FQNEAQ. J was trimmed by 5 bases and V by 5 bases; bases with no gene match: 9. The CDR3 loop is CASSPLDRGRTGELFF. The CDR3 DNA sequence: TGTGCCAGCAGCCCACTGGACAGGGGTAGAACCGGGGAGCTGTTTTTT. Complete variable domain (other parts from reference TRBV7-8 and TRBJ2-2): GAGVSQSPRYKVAKRGQDVALRCDPISGHVSLFWYQQALGQGPEFLTYFQNEAQLDKSGLPSDRFFAERPEGSVSTLKIQRTQQEDSAVYLCASSPLDRGRTGELFFGEGSRLTVL.

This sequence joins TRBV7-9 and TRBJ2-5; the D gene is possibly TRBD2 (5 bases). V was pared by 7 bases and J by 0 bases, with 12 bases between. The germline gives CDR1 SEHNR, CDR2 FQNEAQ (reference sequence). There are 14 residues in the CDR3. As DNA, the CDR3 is TGTGCCAGCACTCTAGCTGCAGACCAAGAGACCCAGTACTTC. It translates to CASTLAADQETQYF.

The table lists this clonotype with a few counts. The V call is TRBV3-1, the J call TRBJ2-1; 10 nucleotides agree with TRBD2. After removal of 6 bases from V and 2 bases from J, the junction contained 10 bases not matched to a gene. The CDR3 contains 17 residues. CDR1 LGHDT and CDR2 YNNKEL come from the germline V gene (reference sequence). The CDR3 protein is CASRPTLAGGPYNEQFF. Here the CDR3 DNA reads TGTGCCAGCAGACCTACTTTAGCGGGGGGTCCCTACAATGAGCAGTTCTTC.

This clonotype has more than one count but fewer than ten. The CDR3 sequence is CSAGTRVREQYF. The CDR3 region has the DNA TGCAGTGCTGGGACTAGGGTCCGCGAGCAGTACTTC. The J gene is TRBJ2-7, the V gene TRBV20-1, with 8 nucleotides matching TRBD2. Per germline, CDR1 DFQATT and CDR2 SNEGSKA (reference sequence). V gave up 5 bases and J gave up 6 bases; unmatched junction bases: 6. The CDR3 has 12 amino acids.

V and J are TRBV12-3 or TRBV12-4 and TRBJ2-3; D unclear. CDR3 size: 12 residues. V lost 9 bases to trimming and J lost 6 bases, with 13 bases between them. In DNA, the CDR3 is TGTGCCAGTACGAAGCCATCCGATACGCAGTATTTT. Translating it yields CASTKPSDTQYF.

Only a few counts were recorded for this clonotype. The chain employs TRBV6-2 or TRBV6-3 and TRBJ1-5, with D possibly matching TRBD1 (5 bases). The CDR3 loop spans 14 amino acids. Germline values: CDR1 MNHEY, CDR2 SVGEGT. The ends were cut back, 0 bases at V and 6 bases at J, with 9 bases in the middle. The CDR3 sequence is CASSYSAGGQPQHF. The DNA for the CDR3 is TGTGCCAGCAGTTACTCGGCTGGGGGTCAGCCCCAGCATTTT.

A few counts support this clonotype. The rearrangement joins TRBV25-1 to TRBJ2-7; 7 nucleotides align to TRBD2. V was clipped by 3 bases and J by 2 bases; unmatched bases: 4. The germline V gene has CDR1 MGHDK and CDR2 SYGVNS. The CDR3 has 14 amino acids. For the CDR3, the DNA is TGTGCCAGCAGTGAGGCTAGCGGCCCCTACGAGCAGTACTTC. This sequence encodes CASSEASGPYEQYF.

CDR3 DNA: TGTGCCACCAGCCCTCTTGGGGGGGGGAAGAACACTGAAGCTTTCTTT. The encoded protein is CATSPLGGGKNTEAFF. The chain uses TRBV15 and TRBJ1-1; D possibly corresponds to TRBD1 (5 bases). The CDR3 consists of 16 residues. The ends were cut back, 5 bases at V and 1 base at J, with 17 bases in the middle. CDR1 is LNHNV and CDR2 is YYDKDF in the germline V gene (reference sequence).

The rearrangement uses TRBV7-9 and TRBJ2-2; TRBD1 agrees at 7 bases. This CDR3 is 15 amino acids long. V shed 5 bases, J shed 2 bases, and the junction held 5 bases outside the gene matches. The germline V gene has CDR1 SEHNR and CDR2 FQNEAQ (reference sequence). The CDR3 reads CASSARDSNTGELFF. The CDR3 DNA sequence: TGTGCCAGCAGCGCCCGGGACAGTAACACCGGGGAGCTGTTTTTT.

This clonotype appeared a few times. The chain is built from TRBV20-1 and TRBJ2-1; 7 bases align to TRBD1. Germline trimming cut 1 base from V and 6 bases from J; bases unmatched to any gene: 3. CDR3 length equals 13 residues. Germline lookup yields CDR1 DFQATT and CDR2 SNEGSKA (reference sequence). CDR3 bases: TGCAGTGCTAGAGGGGACAGTCGCAATGAGCAGTTCTTC. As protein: CSARGDSRNEQFF.

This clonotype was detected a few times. The CDR3 DNA reads TGCAGCGTGACAGGGGGCTTTGGCTATGGCTACACCTTC. It codes for CSVTGGFGYGYTF. V is TRBV29-1 and J is TRBJ1-2; 10 positions agree with TRBD1. Germline trimming cut 6 bases from V and 4 bases from J; bases unmatched to any gene: 5. The CDR3 loop spans 13 amino acids. Germline V gene data show CDR1 as SQVTM and CDR2 as ANQGSEA. The full variable domain, its missing parts supplied by reference TRBV29-1 and TRBJ1-2, is SAVISQKPSRDICQRGTSLTIQCQVDSQVTMMFWYRQQPGQSLTLIATANQGSEATYESGFVIDKFPISRPNLTFSTLTVSNMSPEDSSIYLCSVTGGFGYGYTFGSGTRLTVV.

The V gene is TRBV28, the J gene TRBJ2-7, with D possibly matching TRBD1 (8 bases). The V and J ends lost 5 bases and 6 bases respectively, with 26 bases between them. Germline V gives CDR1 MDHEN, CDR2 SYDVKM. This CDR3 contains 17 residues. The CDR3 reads CASSPIGGRQGILEQYF. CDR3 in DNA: TGTGCCAGCAGTCCCATCGGGGGGCGACAGGGGATCCTCGAGCAGTACTTC.